What follows describes a single T cell receptor (beta chain). CDR3 length: 12 amino acids. The germline V gene has CDR1 LNHDA and CDR2 SQIVND (reference sequence). Trimming shortened V by 3 bases and J by 12 bases, and 12 bases separated the two germline ends. This entry comes from a study of blood T cell repertoires in COVID-19. Study background: COVID-19 samples from acute and convalescent phases originated in the United States, Italy and Spain.

Which cohort a participant joined came from the clinical history participants gave. Method: immunoSEQ multiplex PCR; TCRdb's copy keeps in-frame clones and lacks some. This table has about 220,000 clones, roughly nine tenths appearing once. The genes are TRBV19 and TRBJ2-1; D call uncertain. The source of this sequence is a woman younger than 45 who had recovered from COVID-19. Sequencing was done on a sample of PBMCs or T cells enriched from blood (not recorded which). DNA for the CDR3: TGTGCCAGTAGTATCGGAGTTTCGAGGCAGTTCTTC. It encodes CASSIGVSRQFF.